The rows below give T cell receptor beta chains drawn from one sample of a study of T cell repertoires in cytomegalovirus infection. TCRdb reprocessed the reads with MiXCR, giving one entry per CDR3 protein. The sample carries around 530,000 distinct CDR3 sequences, about 17% recorded once. Sequenced material: CD8+ T cells from PBMCs. These receptor sequences come from a human donor in good health (CMV status not recorded). Some clones in this sample may be carry-over from other donors' samples. The conserved cysteine and the conserved F or W are not part of the CDR3 here. Each record gives: J gene, clone size, V gene, CDR3 protein. Clone size, where shown, is once, few, many, or a class for clones that have expanded.

j_call: TRBJ2-7
clone_size: many
v_call: TRBV7-6
cdr3_aa: ASSSGTGLTEQY

j_call: TRBJ2-7
clone_size: .
v_call: TRBV24-1
cdr3_aa: ATSDTFPGCRDYEQY

j_call: TRBJ1-1
clone_size: many
v_call: TRBV20-1
cdr3_aa: SARDKSGGSEAF

j_call: TRBJ2-3
clone_size: .
v_call: TRBV20-1
cdr3_aa: SVKIRGGLSTDTQY

j_call: TRBJ2-2
clone_size: many
v_call: TRBV2
cdr3_aa: ASSEVLAGGPGELF

j_call: TRBJ1-4
clone_size: many
v_call: TRBV7-9
cdr3_aa: ASRTGATNEKLF

j_call: TRBJ1-1
clone_size: few
v_call: TRBV20-1
cdr3_aa: SARAPGGAEAF

j_call: TRBJ2-3
clone_size: .
v_call: TRBV27
cdr3_aa: ASSLFGGAGTDTQY

j_call: TRBJ1-1
clone_size: few
v_call: TRBV7-9
cdr3_aa: ASLGQGWDTEAF

j_call: TRBJ2-1
clone_size: many
v_call: TRBV5-6
cdr3_aa: ASSLGQGAANEQF

j_call: TRBJ2-3
clone_size: many
v_call: TRBV7-3
cdr3_aa: ASSLTDRASTDTQY

j_call: TRBJ2-7
clone_size: many
v_call: TRBV7-2
cdr3_aa: ASSFQRGGYEQY

j_call: TRBJ1-1
clone_size: .
v_call: TRBV27
cdr3_aa: ASRKIRTLNTEAF

j_call: TRBJ1-6
clone_size: .
v_call: TRBV11-2
cdr3_aa: ASSLWPGRTGLNSPLH

j_call: TRBJ1-2
clone_size: few
v_call: TRBV6-6
cdr3_aa: ASSYVFPDTNYGYT

j_call: TRBJ1-6
clone_size: few
v_call: TRBV12-3/TRBV12-4
cdr3_aa: ASSFRGADSPLH

j_call: TRBJ1-2
clone_size: .
v_call: TRBV4-1
cdr3_aa: ASSQPLHDRIYGYT

j_call: TRBJ1-2
clone_size: .
v_call: TRBV5-1
cdr3_aa: ASSLAPGGYGYT

j_call: TRBJ2-7
clone_size: few
v_call: TRBV19
cdr3_aa: ASSIDLVYEQY

j_call: TRBJ1-2
clone_size: .
v_call: TRBV12-3/TRBV12-4
cdr3_aa: ASTSGQGYGYT

j_call: TRBJ2-1
clone_size: .
v_call: TRBV5-1
cdr3_aa: ASSAWTSGRIEDEQF

j_call: TRBJ2-3
clone_size: many
v_call: TRBV4-1
cdr3_aa: ATKGVLTDTQY

j_call: TRBJ2-1
clone_size: many
v_call: TRBV7-7
cdr3_aa: ASSLELAGGQSEQF

j_call: TRBJ1-1
clone_size: many
v_call: TRBV6-1
cdr3_aa: ASSEWGDLNTEAF

j_call: TRBJ1-4
clone_size: .
v_call: TRBV4-2
cdr3_aa: ASSQYGSTNEKLF

j_call: TRBJ1-6
clone_size: few
v_call: TRBV3-1
cdr3_aa: ASSQDQEPNYNSPLH

j_call: TRBJ2-1
clone_size: many
v_call: TRBV28
cdr3_aa: ASSPSSDRGQNEQF

j_call: TRBJ1-2
clone_size: many
v_call: TRBV6-1
cdr3_aa: ASTPDRVYGYT

j_call: TRBJ2-7
clone_size: .
v_call: TRBV9
cdr3_aa: ASSVPRDSGGAGEQY

j_call: TRBJ2-7
clone_size: few
v_call: TRBV20-1
cdr3_aa: SAKVDGDSYEQY

j_call: TRBJ2-7
clone_size: few
v_call: TRBV7-9
cdr3_aa: ASSLGAGVWTYEQY

j_call: TRBJ1-1
clone_size: many
v_call: TRBV7-9
cdr3_aa: ASSPGVPEAF

j_call: TRBJ1-1
clone_size: few
v_call: TRBV9
cdr3_aa: ASSASGAVNTEAF

j_call: TRBJ2-7
clone_size: .
v_call: TRBV20-1
cdr3_aa: SARRSASYEQY

j_call: TRBJ2-7
clone_size: .
v_call: TRBV20-1
cdr3_aa: SARGARTMTYEQY

j_call: TRBJ1-2
clone_size: many
v_call: TRBV7-3
cdr3_aa: ASSLTMAGYT

j_call: TRBJ2-1
clone_size: many
v_call: TRBV7-2
cdr3_aa: ASSLGTGVLNEQF

j_call: TRBJ2-7
clone_size: few
v_call: TRBV28
cdr3_aa: ASSPVGTRAYEQY

j_call: TRBJ2-7
clone_size: few
v_call: TRBV12-3/TRBV12-4
cdr3_aa: ASTLGGGPYSYEQY

j_call: TRBJ2-4
clone_size: few
v_call: TRBV12-3/TRBV12-4
cdr3_aa: ASSPGPKNIQY

j_call: TRBJ1-5
clone_size: few
v_call: TRBV11-2
cdr3_aa: ASSLALPEPQH

j_call: TRBJ2-7
clone_size: many
v_call: TRBV7-9
cdr3_aa: ASSLPGRGPSEQY

j_call: TRBJ1-5
clone_size: many
v_call: TRBV27
cdr3_aa: ASSLQGNQPQH

j_call: TRBJ1-5
clone_size: few
v_call: TRBV5-5
cdr3_aa: ASSLEVQPAYSNQPQH

j_call: TRBJ2-7
clone_size: few
v_call: TRBV2
cdr3_aa: ASRKGIHEQY

j_call: TRBJ1-1
clone_size: many
v_call: TRBV19
cdr3_aa: ASSPVKGFDTEAF

j_call: TRBJ1-5
clone_size: .
v_call: TRBV30
cdr3_aa: AWSGQGEGNQPQH

j_call: TRBJ2-5
clone_size: .
v_call: TRBV9
cdr3_aa: ASSRGQGEGETQY

j_call: TRBJ1-5
clone_size: many
v_call: TRBV14
cdr3_aa: ASRFRQYNQPQH

j_call: TRBJ2-7
clone_size: few
v_call: TRBV11-2
cdr3_aa: ASSFHSHEQY

j_call: TRBJ1-1
clone_size: .
v_call: TRBV6-2/TRBV6-3
cdr3_aa: ASSYSGSSNTEAF

j_call: TRBJ1-3
clone_size: .
v_call: TRBV12-5
cdr3_aa: ASGQTGSGNTIY

j_call: TRBJ1-1
clone_size: many
v_call: TRBV7-6
cdr3_aa: ASSAGGRGTEAF

j_call: TRBJ1-2
clone_size: .
v_call: TRBV9
cdr3_aa: ASSPYRTAIEDYGYT